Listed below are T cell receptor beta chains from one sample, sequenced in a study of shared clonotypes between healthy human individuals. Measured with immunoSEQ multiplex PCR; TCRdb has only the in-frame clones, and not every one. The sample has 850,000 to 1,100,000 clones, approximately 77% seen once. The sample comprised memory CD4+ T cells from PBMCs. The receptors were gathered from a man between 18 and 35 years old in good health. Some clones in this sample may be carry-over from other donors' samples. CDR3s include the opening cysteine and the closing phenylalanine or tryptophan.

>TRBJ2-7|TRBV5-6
CASSQDRRNEQYF
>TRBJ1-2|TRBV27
CASSLLAGTGNGGYTF
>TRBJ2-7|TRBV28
CASSRPGEQYF
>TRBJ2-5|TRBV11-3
CASSLAGAETQYF
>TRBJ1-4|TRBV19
CASSISGLRTNEKLFF
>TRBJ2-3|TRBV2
CATRQGGDTQYF
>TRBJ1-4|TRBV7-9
CASGRMNEKLFF
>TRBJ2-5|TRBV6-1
CASSSPSQAQETQYF
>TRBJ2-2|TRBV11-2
CASLGLAGDAGELFF
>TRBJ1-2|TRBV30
CAWSLGVNYGYTF
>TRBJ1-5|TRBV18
CASSPRQGDQPQHF
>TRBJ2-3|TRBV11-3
CASSPTGPGQGGDTQYF
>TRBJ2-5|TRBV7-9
CASSLRVSGETQYF
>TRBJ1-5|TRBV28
CASIQGSNSNQPQHF
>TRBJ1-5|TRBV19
CASSTRQGANQPQHF
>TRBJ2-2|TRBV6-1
CASITNTGELFF
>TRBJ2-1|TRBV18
CASSPLMGLNSYNEQFF